A single sample is the source of the 15 T cell receptor beta chains below, sequenced in a study of cytomegalovirus exposure and HLA in healthy donors. It was with 60 Vbeta and 13 Jbeta primers that the PCR ran. The assay was immunoSEQ multiplex PCR, and TCRdb's table has in-frame clones only and misses some. The sample has some 180,000 clones, roughly 79% seen once. Sequenced sample: PBMCs. The source of these receptors is a young man in good health and CMV-seronegative.

The gene calls are TRBV6-1 and TRBJ2-7; D is undetermined. The germline gives CDR1 MNHNS, CDR2 SASEGT. V was trimmed by 4 bases and J by 2 bases, leaving 15 bases between them. This CDR3 has 15 amino acids. The CDR3 sequence: CASSVRVLPPYEQYF. For the CDR3, the DNA is TGTGCCAGCAGTGTTCGGGTACTCCCACCCTACGAGCAGTACTTC.

The V call is TRBV5-1, the J call TRBJ1-1; 9 nucleotides agree with TRBD1. The junction had 11 bases not matched to a gene; V was cut back by 9 bases and J by 5 bases. CDR3 size: 14 residues. Germline CDR1 SGHRS, CDR2 YFSETQ. CDR3 amino acids: CATSEQGASTEAFF. The CDR3 coding sequence is TGCGCCACCTCCGAACAGGGGGCATCGACTGAAGCTTTCTTT.

V is TRBV6-5 and J is TRBJ2-1; D possibly corresponds to TRBD1 (6 bases). The CDR3 loop spans 12 amino acids. Per the germline V gene, CDR1 is MNHEY and CDR2 is SVGAGI. V lost 6 bases and J lost 9, with 12 bases in between. CDR3 sequence reads: CASSLTGIEQFF. The DNA of the CDR3 is TGTGCCAGCAGCCTAACAGGGATTGAGCAGTTCTTC.

The chain couples TRBV5-1 to TRBJ2-5, with 8 positions matching TRBD1. With 0 bases clipped from V and 1 base from J, the junction kept 8 bases outside the gene matches. CDR3 length: 17 residues. Germline V gene data show CDR1 as SGHRS and CDR2 as YFSETQ. For the CDR3, the DNA is TGCGCCAGCAGCTTGGCGGGCAGGGGGCTCCTCCAAGAGACCCAGTACTTC. As protein: CASSLAGRGLLQETQYF.

The chain couples TRBV28 to TRBJ1-5; D not certain. Germline CDR1 and CDR2: MDHEN and SYDVKM. Between the trimmed V and J ends, which lost 7 bases and 7 bases, there was a span of 17 bases. The CDR3 has 14 amino acids. CDR3 residues: CASTLINREQPQHF. CDR3 nucleotides: TGTGCCAGCACCCTTATTAACCGGGAGCAGCCCCAGCATTTT.

The rearrangement uses TRBV5-1 and TRBJ1-6, with 7 bases matching TRBD1. The V and J ends lost 4 bases and 7 bases, in that order; junction bases with no gene match: 5. In germline, CDR1 is SGHRS, CDR2 YFSETQ. The CDR3 has 14 amino acids. The CDR3 here is CASSQTGANSPLHF. CDR3 bases: TGCGCCAGCAGCCAAACAGGGGCAAATTCACCCCTCCACTTT.

The chain joins TRBV5-1 to TRBJ2-1, with a tentative D call TRBD1 (6 bases). The CDR3 runs to 14 residues. Trimming shortened V by 1 base and J by 7 bases, and 12 bases separated the two germline ends. The germline V gene has CDR1 SGHRS and CDR2 YFSETQ. CDR3 nucleotide sequence: TGCGCCAGCAGCTTGTCACCAGGGGAGAATGAGCAGTTCTTC. It codes for CASSLSPGENEQFF.

The V call is TRBV4-1, the J call TRBJ2-1; D may be TRBD2 (6 bases). Per germline, CDR1 MGHRA and CDR2 YSYEKL. The CDR3 spans 15 residues. V lost 5 bases to trimming and J lost 4 bases, with 15 bases between them. The CDR3 region is CASSYLRAGYNEQFF. CDR3 sequence (DNA): TGCGCCAGCAGCTACTTGCGGGCGGGGTACAATGAGCAGTTCTTC.

The CDR3 sequence is CASSSAGTGKGTDTQYF. CDR3 coding DNA: TGTGCCAGCAGTTCCGCCGGGACAGGCAAAGGCACAGATACGCAGTATTTT. V usage is TRBV27 and J usage is TRBJ2-3, with 8 bases aligning to TRBD1. Germline CDR1 reads MNHEY; CDR2 reads SMNVEV (reference sequence). Unmatched junction bases numbered 10, after V lost 4 bases and J lost 1 base. This CDR3 contains 17 residues.

This clone was seen only once. CDR3 region: CASASTHGGPSGANVLTF. CDR3 sequence (DNA): TGTGCCAGCGCTTCGACCCACGGCGGGCCGTCTGGGGCCAACGTCCTGACTTTC. V and J are TRBV25-1 and TRBJ2-6; tentative D call: TRBD2 (5 bases). Germline CDR1 is MGHDK and CDR2 is SYGVNS. CDR3 size: 18 residues. Trimming pared 8 bases from V and 1 base from J, leaving 21 bases between. The variable domain in full, completed from reference TRBV25-1 and TRBJ2-6, reads EADIYQTPRYLVIGTGKKITLECSQTMGHDKMYWYQQDPGMELHLIHYSYGVNSTEKGDLSSESTVSRIRTEHFPLTLESARPSHTSQYLCASASTHGGPSGANVLTFGAGSRLTVL.

The chain has TRBV2 and TRBJ2-7, with D possibly TRBD2 on 6 matching bases. CDR1 and CDR2 (germline): SNHLY, FYNNEI. The V gene lost 3 bases and the J gene lost 6 bases, with 15 bases spanning the gap. There are 14 residues in the CDR3. CDR3 residues: CASSEVSGSSEQYF. The CDR3 DNA follows: TGTGCCAGCAGTGAGGTTTCCGGGAGTAGCGAGCAGTACTTC. Using reference TRBV2 and TRBJ2-7 for the parts outside the CDR3, the full variable domain is EPEVTQTPSHQVTQMGQEVILRCVPISNHLYFYWYRQILGQKVEFLVSFYNNEISEKSEIFDDQFSVERPDGSNFTLKIRSTKLEDSAMYFCASSEVSGSSEQYFGPGTRLTVT.

This clone has just a few counts. The chain carries TRBV6-4 and TRBJ2-1, with D maybe TRBD1 (8 bases). The CDR3 is 15 amino acids. CDR1 MRHNA and CDR2 SNTAGT come from the germline V gene. The V end was cut by 5 bases, the J end by 8 bases, with 19 bases between. In nucleotides, the CDR3 is TGTGCCAGCAGTCTCACAGGGGGGGGCTCGGATGAGCAGTTCTTC. Translated: CASSLTGGGSDEQFF.

This clone was counted a few times. The chain is built from TRBV14 and TRBJ1-3; D remains unclear. V was cut by 4 bases and J by 0 bases, with 7 bases left in between. This CDR3 is 14 amino acids long. Germline assignment: CDR1 SGHDN and CDR2 FVKESK. The CDR3 protein is CASSPSRSGNTIYF. DNA for the CDR3: TGTGCCAGCAGCCCGTCCCGCTCTGGAAACACCATATATTTT.

The rearrangement joins TRBV7-9 to TRBJ1-2; TRBD1 matches at 8 bases. The CDR3 totals 14 residues. Germline V gene sequence: CDR1 SEHNR, CDR2 FQNEAQ (reference sequence). V lost 5 bases, J lost 4 bases, and 6 bases stayed unmatched. The CDR3 coding sequence is TGTGCCAGCAGCAAGGGACAGGCGATCTATGGCTACACCTTC. Amino acids: CASSKGQAIYGYTF.

The chain uses TRBV28 and TRBJ2-7; 10 bases map to TRBD1. The CDR3 is 15 amino acids. Germline V CDR1 and CDR2: MDHEN, SYDVKM. J lost 4 bases, V lost 7 bases, and 10 bases had no gene match. For the CDR3, the DNA is TGTGCCAGCATGGCCGGGGACAGGGGTTTTTACGAGCAGTACTTC. It yields the protein CASMAGDRGFYEQYF.